The 9 T cell receptor beta chains in this list originate from one sample, sequenced in a study of T cell repertoires in cytomegalovirus infection. Their antigens are not known. Each CDR3 protein is one row after TCRdb ran MiXCR on the reads. The sample yields tens of thousands of distinct CDR3 sequences, about 20% seen once. The source material was PBMCs, sequenced either directly or after in vitro stimulation (not recorded which). The source is a human donor in good health (CMV status not recorded). Some clones in this sample may be carry-over from other donors' samples.

This clonotype was observed at least ten times. This sequence joins TRBV6-6 and TRBJ2-5; D gene ambiguous. The V end lost 6 bases, the J end lost 4 bases, and 9 bases lay between the germline ends. The CDR3 runs 12 residues. Germline-derived CDR1 and CDR2 are MNHNY and SVGAGI (reference sequence). CDR3 DNA: TGTGCCAGCAGCTCCCTCGGAGAGACCCAGTACTTC. It yields the protein CASSSLGETQYF.

The sample holds many counts of this clonotype. V usage is TRBV7-2 and J usage is TRBJ1-3; unclear D gene. The V end was cut by 5 bases, the J end by 0 bases, with 8 bases between. The CDR3 extends over 14 amino acids. Germline V CDR1 and CDR2: SGHTA, FQGNSA. CDR3: CASSPRDSGNTIYF. Here the CDR3 DNA reads TGTGCCAGCAGCCCTAGGGACTCTGGAAACACCATATATTTT.

This clonotype was detected a few times. The CDR3 loop reads CASSYSVAGQETQYF. The CDR3, as DNA: TGTGCCAGCAGTTACTCGGTAGCGGGGCAAGAGACCCAGTACTTC. The V gene is TRBV6-6, the J gene TRBJ2-5, with 8 bases fitting TRBD2. Trimming at V came to 0 bases and at J to 2 bases, leaving 2 bases not matched to a gene. The CDR3 extends over 15 amino acids. Germline CDR1 reads MNHNY; CDR2 reads SVGAGI (reference sequence).

J is TRBJ1-5 and V is TRBV6-5; the D gene is possibly TRBD1 (6 bases). Per germline, CDR1 MNHEY and CDR2 SVGAGI. The CDR3 spans 14 residues. V was cut by 5 bases and J by 5 bases, with 13 bases left in between. The CDR3 protein is CASSVGGGDQPQHF. In DNA form, the CDR3 reads TGTGCCAGCAGTGTCGGGGGGGGCGATCAGCCCCAGCATTTT.

The chain has TRBV19 and TRBJ1-4; D is unclear. Trimming removed 11 bases at V and 8 bases at J, with 30 bases between. There are 17 residues in the CDR3. Germline CDR1 LNHDA, CDR2 SQIVND (reference sequence). The CDR3 nucleotides are TGTGCCGAGACACAGAGAGATCAGCTGCGCCTTGACGAAAAACTGTTTTTT. The encoded protein is CAETQRDQLRLDEKLFF.

This clonotype was seen repeatedly, ten times or more. The chain recombines TRBV10-2 with TRBJ2-7, with 7 positions matching TRBD1. CDR1 and CDR2 (germline): WSHSY, SAAADI. The CDR3 is 15 residues long. Trimming took 3 bases from V and 3 from J; bases not matched to a gene: 8. CDR3 in amino acids: CASSESNRGVYEQYF. In DNA, the CDR3 is TGCGCCAGCAGTGAATCCAACAGGGGAGTCTACGAGCAGTACTTC.

Only one count was recorded for this clonotype. A much larger clone lies one base from this, so it may be a read error. The chain recombines TRBV6-2 or TRBV6-3 with TRBJ1-1, with 9 bases matching TRBD1. Germline CDR1 MNHEY, CDR2 SVGEGT. J was trimmed by 6 bases and V by 6 bases; bases with no gene match: 5. The CDR3 extends over 13 amino acids. The CDR3 region is CASSRDRVAEAFF. The CDR3 DNA follows: TGTGCCAGCAGCCGGGACAGGGTGGCTGAAGCTTTCTTT.

The chain uses TRBV12-3 or TRBV12-4 and TRBJ2-6, with D hard to call. V was pared by 7 bases and J by 5 bases, with 9 bases between. The CDR3 consists of 13 residues. This CDR3 reads CASTLFRANVLTF. The DNA for the CDR3 is TGTGCCAGCACTCTCTTTCGGGCCAACGTCCTGACTTTC.

The chain links TRBV3-1 to TRBJ1-5, with D uncertain. CDR1 is LGHDT and CDR2 is YNNKEL in the germline V gene (reference sequence). V was trimmed by 0 bases and J by 7 bases, leaving 16 bases between them. CDR3 length: 16 residues. The CDR3 sequence: CASSQDLPGGGQPQHF. Written as DNA, the CDR3 is TGTGCCAGCAGCCAAGATTTACCCGGCGGTGGCCAGCCCCAGCATTTT.